The rows below give T cell receptor beta chains drawn from one sample of a study of cytomegalovirus exposure and HLA in healthy donors. Data came from immunoSEQ multiplex PCR; TCRdb stores just in-frame clones and leaves some out. This table holds about 190,000 clones, 80% to 85% found once. The specimen sequenced was PBMCs. These receptors were taken from a woman aged 18-29 years in good health and CMV-seronegative. Each CDR3 is given with its conserved first and last residue. A D gene is named only where the DNA matches it firmly. The listing skips clone size in some rows; elsewhere it reads once, few, many or a size class.

D gene	clone size	J gene	V gene	CDR3 protein	CDR3 DNA
-	-	TRBJ1-2	TRBV27	CASSLFSGYGYTF	TGTGCCAGCAGTTTATTTTCAGGTTATGGCTACACCTTC
TRBD2	-	TRBJ2-1	TRBV10-2	CASSLGGTEQFF	TGCGCCAGCAGTTTGGGAGGGACTGAGCAGTTCTTC
TRBD1	-	TRBJ2-1	TRBV2	CASSPRTGGYNEQFF	TGTGCCAGCAGCCCGCGGACAGGGGGGTACAATGAGCAGTTCTTC
TRBD1	-	TRBJ1-6	TRBV5-6	CASSLLGGSSPLHF	TGTGCCAGCAGCTTGCTAGGGGGCAGTTCACCCCTCCACTTT
-	-	TRBJ1-6	TRBV5-1	CASSLAYSSYNSPLHF	TGCGCCAGCAGCTTGGCGTACAGCTCCTATAATTCCCCCCTCCACTTT
TRBD2	-	TRBJ2-2	TRBV10-3	CAISTGRDANTGELFF	TGTGCCATCAGTACCGGGAGGGACGCGAACACCGGGGAGCTGTTTTTT
TRBD1	few	TRBJ2-5	TRBV5-4	CASSLQGFETQYF	TGTGCCAGCAGCTTACAGGGGTTTGAGACCCAGTACTTC
-	-	TRBJ2-7	TRBV5-4	CASSSDTSSYEQYF	TGTGCCAGCAGCTCAGACACGAGCTCCTACGAGCAGTACTTC
-	-	TRBJ1-2	TRBV7-2	CASSFRISNYGYTF	TGTGCCAGCAGCTTCAGGATCTCTAACTATGGCTACACCTTC
TRBD2	-	TRBJ2-1	TRBV6-1	CASSEVLAGAYNEQFF	TGTGCCAGCAGTGAAGTATTAGCGGGGGCCTACAATGAGCAGTTCTTC
TRBD2	-	TRBJ2-4	TRBV28	CASSLRAGGFKNIQYF	TGTGCCAGCAGTTTAAGGGCGGGGGGGTTCAAAAACATTCAGTACTTC
TRBD1	-	TRBJ1-1	TRBV5-1	CASSAGTDMNTEAFF	TGCGCCAGCAGCGCCGGGACAGACATGAACACTGAAGCTTTCTTT
-	-	TRBJ1-3	TRBV29-1	CSVEDYNTIYF	TGCAGCGTTGAAGATTATAACACCATATATTTT
TRBD1	-	TRBJ1-5	TRBV6-5	CASRVDRGSNQPQHF	TGTGCCAGCAGGGTGGACAGGGGTAGCAATCAGCCCCAGCATTTT
-	-	TRBJ1-5	TRBV6-5	CASSRSGESRPQHF	TGTGCCAGCAGTCGATCAGGGGAAAGTCGGCCCCAGCATTTT
TRBD1	-	TRBJ1-1	TRBV6-1	CASSDPGGDEAFF	TGTGCCAGCAGTGACCCAGGGGGAGATGAAGCTTTCTTT
-	few	TRBJ1-2	TRBV2	CASSEARIFGYTF	TGTGCCAGCAGTGAAGCCAGGATTTTTGGCTACACCTTC
-	-	TRBJ2-7	TRBV13	CASSFRRGTYEQYF	TGTGCCAGCAGCTTTCGGCGGGGTACCTACGAGCAGTACTTC
TRBD1	-	TRBJ2-1	TRBV5-1	CASGSLGQQDEQFF	TGCGCCAGCGGATCCTTGGGACAGCAGGATGAGCAGTTCTTC
-	-	TRBJ2-4	TRBV30	CAWSVRRDVTKNIQYF	TGTGCCTGGAGTGTCCGGCGGGACGTTACCAAAAACATTCAGTACTTC
-	-	TRBJ2-3	TRBV19	CASSPYPAAEQYF	TGTGCCAGTAGCCCTTACCCGGCGGCGGAGCAGTATTTT
TRBD2	-	TRBJ2-7	TRBV5-6	CASSSLAGATHSPTYEQYF	TGTGCCAGCAGCTCATTAGCGGGAGCCACCCACTCACCCACCTACGAGCAGTACTTC
TRBD1	-	TRBJ2-7	TRBV27	CASGPPGGYEQYF	TGTGCCAGCGGACCTCCAGGGGGCTACGAGCAGTACTTC
-	-	TRBJ2-5	TRBV11-3	CASSLTPLEGQETQYF	TGTGCCAGCAGCTTGACTCCATTGGAGGGGCAAGAGACCCAGTACTTC
TRBD2	-	TRBJ2-5	TRBV7-3	CASSLYGGDQETQYF	TGTGCCAGCAGCTTATACGGGGGGGACCAAGAGACCCAGTACTTC
TRBD1	-	TRBJ1-1	TRBV4-1	CASSLFRGDTEAFF	TGCGCCAGCAGCCTCTTCAGGGGGGACACTGAAGCTTTCTTT
-	few	TRBJ2-1	TRBV7-8	CASSLRGWGGNNEQFF	TGTGCCAGCAGCTTAAGGGGGTGGGGGGGCAACAATGAGCAGTTCTTC
-	-	TRBJ1-5	TRBV28	CASSRQPPDNQPQHF	TGTGCCAGCAGTCGACAGCCTCCCGACAATCAGCCCCAGCATTTT
-	-	TRBJ2-3	TRBV29-1	CSVEHRVTDTQYF	TGCAGCGTTGAGCACAGAGTCACAGATACGCAGTATTTT
-	-	TRBJ1-3	TRBV27	CASSLIGGGNTIYF	TGTGCCAGCAGTCTTATCGGAGGGGGAAACACCATATATTTT
-	-	TRBJ1-1	TRBV7-2	CASSLFDTEAFF	TGTGCCAGCAGCTTATTCGACACTGAAGCTTTCTTT
-	-	TRBJ2-7	TRBV21-1	CASRRRDSSYEQYF	TGTGCCAGCAGAAGACGGGACTCATCCTACGAGCAGTACTTC
TRBD1	-	TRBJ2-7	TRBV4-1	CASSQDSQGIYEQYF	TGCGCCAGCAGCCAAGATTCACAGGGGATCTACGAGCAGTACTTC
TRBD2	-	TRBJ2-1	TRBV4-1	CASRGLAGEVEQFF	TGCGCCAGCAGAGGACTAGCGGGGGAGGTTGAGCAGTTCTTC
TRBD1	-	TRBJ2-5	TRBV5-1	CASQGQQETQYF	TGCGCCAGCCAGGGACAGCAAGAGACCCAGTACTTC
-	-	TRBJ2-5	TRBV30	CAWKRRGGETQYF	TGTGCCTGGAAAAGACGCGGCGGGGAGACCCAGTACTTC
-	-	TRBJ2-2	TRBV23-1	CASKSGTPRARRYAGELFF	TGCGCCAGCAAGTCGGGGACTCCACGGGCCCGACGCTACGCCGGGGAGCTGTTTTTT
-	-	TRBJ2-1	TRBV5-4	CASSRGYYPRRDNEQFF	TGTGCCAGCAGCCGGGGTTACTATCCCCGTCGGGACAATGAGCAGTTCTTC
TRBD1	-	TRBJ2-7	TRBV4-1	CASSQPGTAFQDEQYF	TGCGCCAGCAGCCAACCCGGGACAGCCTTTCAGGACGAGCAGTACTTC
-	-	TRBJ2-2	TRBV11-2	CASSLTGNTGELFF	TGTGCCAGCAGCTTAACAGGGAACACCGGGGAGCTGTTTTTT
TRBD2	few	TRBJ2-5	TRBV28	CASSSTSGIPETQYF	TGTGCCAGCAGCTCAACTAGCGGGATTCCCGAGACCCAGTACTTC
-	-	TRBJ2-3	TRBV4-1	CASSQSDITDTQYF	TGCGCCAGCAGCCAGAGTGACATTACAGATACGCAGTATTTT
TRBD2	-	TRBJ2-2	TRBV5-1	CASSAGAGELFF	TGCGCCAGCAGCGCGGGGGCCGGGGAGCTGTTTTTT
-	-	TRBJ1-1	TRBV25-1	CASSEYSGTGLAEAFF	TGTGCCAGCAGTGAATATTCGGGAACAGGGCTCGCTGAAGCTTTCTTT
TRBD2	-	TRBJ2-7	TRBV11-2	CASSLSTSGSYEQYF	TGTGCCAGCAGCTTATCTACTAGCGGGAGCTACGAGCAGTACTTC
-	few	TRBJ1-1	TRBV2	CASSAGINTEAFF	TGTGCCAGCAGTGCGGGAATCAACACTGAAGCTTTCTTT
TRBD2	once	TRBJ2-2	TRBV19	CASSLAGVNTGELFF	TGTGCCAGTAGTCTAGCGGGGGTTAACACCGGGGAGCTGTTTTTT
-	-	TRBJ2-7	TRBV10-2	CASSWGLQGPVGYEQYF	TGCGCCAGCAGTTGGGGTCTACAGGGACCGGTTGGGTACGAGCAGTACTTC
-	few	TRBJ1-4	TRBV27	CASSLKPITGGYEKLFF	TGTGCCAGCAGTTTAAAACCTATAACAGGTGGTTATGAAAAACTGTTTTTT
TRBD1	once	TRBJ2-7	TRBV27	CASRVTGSAYEQYF	TGTGCCAGCAGGGTGACAGGGAGTGCCTACGAGCAGTACTTC
TRBD2	-	TRBJ2-7	TRBV6-5	CASSYSPRGAYEQYF	TGTGCCAGCAGTTACTCGCCCCGGGGGGCCTACGAGCAGTACTTC
-	-	TRBJ2-4	TRBV28	CASRSPGGRRNIQYF	TGTGCCAGCAGATCCCCCGGCGGTAGGAGAAACATTCAGTACTTC
TRBD1	-	TRBJ1-1	TRBV28	CASSYRGPTEAFF	TGTGCCAGCAGTTACAGGGGGCCAACTGAAGCTTTCTTT
-	-	TRBJ2-5	TRBV10-3	CAIRDITGVGGETQYF	TGTGCCATCAGAGACATCACAGGGGTAGGAGGGGAGACCCAGTACTTC
TRBD1	-	TRBJ2-5	TRBV6-1	CASRVPGTEETQYF	TGTGCCAGCAGGGTGCCCGGGACAGAAGAGACCCAGTACTTC
-	few	TRBJ1-3	TRBV6-5	CASSPLGSSGNTIYF	TGTGCCAGCAGCCCCTTGGGGAGCTCTGGAAACACCATATATTTT